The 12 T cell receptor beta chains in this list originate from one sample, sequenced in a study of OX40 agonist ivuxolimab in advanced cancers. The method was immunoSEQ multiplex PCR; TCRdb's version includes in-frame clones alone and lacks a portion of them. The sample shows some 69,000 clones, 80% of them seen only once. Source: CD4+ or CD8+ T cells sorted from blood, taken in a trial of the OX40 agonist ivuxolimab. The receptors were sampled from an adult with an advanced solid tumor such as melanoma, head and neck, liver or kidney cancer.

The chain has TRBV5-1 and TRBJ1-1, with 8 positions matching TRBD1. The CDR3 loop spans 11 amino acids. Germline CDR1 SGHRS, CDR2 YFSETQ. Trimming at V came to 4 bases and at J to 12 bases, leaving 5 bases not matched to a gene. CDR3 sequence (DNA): TGCGCCAGCAGCCTACAGGGGGTGCCTTTCTTT. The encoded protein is CASSLQGVPFF. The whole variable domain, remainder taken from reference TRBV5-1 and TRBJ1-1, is KAGVTQTPRYLIKTRGQQVTLSCSPISGHRSVSWYQQTPGQGLQFLFEYFSETQRNKGNFPGRFSGRQFSNSRSEMNVSTLELGDSALYLCASSLQGVPFFGQGTRLTVV.

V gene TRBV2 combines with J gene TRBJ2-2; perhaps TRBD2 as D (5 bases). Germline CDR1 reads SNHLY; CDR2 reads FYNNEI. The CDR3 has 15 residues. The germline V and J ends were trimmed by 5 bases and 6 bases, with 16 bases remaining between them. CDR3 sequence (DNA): TGTGCCAGCAGTAAAGATACGGCGAGGGCCGGGGAGCTGTTTTTT. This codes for CASSKDTARAGELFF.

The CDR3 region is CAWSGASYEQYF. The DNA for the CDR3 is TGTGCCTGGAGTGGCGCCTCCTACGAGCAGTACTTC. The V and J genes are TRBV30 and TRBJ2-7; no clear D gene. Germline values: CDR1 GTSNPN, CDR2 SVGIG (reference sequence). The length of the CDR3 is 12 residues. The V end lost 1 base, the J end lost 0 bases, and 4 bases lay between the germline ends.

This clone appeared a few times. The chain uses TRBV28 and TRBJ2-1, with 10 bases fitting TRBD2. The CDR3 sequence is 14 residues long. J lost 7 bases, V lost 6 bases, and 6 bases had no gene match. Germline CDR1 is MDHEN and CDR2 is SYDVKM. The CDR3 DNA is TGTGCCAGCAGCAGAAGCGGGAGGGCAAATGAGCAGTTCTTC. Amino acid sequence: CASSRSGRANEQFF.

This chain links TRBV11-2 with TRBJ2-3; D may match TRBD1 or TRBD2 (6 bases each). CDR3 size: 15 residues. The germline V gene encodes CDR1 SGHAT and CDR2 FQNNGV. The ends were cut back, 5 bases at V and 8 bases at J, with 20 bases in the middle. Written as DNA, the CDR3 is TGTGCCAGCAGCCTGCACTCGGGGGCCTCAGGTACGCAGTATTTT. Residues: CASSLHSGASGTQYF.

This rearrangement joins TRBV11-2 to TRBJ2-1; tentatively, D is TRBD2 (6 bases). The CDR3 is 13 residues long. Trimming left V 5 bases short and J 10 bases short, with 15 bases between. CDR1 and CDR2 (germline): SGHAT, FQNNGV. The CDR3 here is CASSRLVTGEQFF. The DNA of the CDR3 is TGTGCCAGCAGCCGACTAGTGACGGGGGAGCAGTTCTTC.

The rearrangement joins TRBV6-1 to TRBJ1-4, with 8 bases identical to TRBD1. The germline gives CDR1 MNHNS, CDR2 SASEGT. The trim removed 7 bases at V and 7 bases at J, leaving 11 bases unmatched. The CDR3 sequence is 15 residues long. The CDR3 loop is CASTQPWTGSEKLFF. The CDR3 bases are TGTGCCAGCACCCAACCCTGGACAGGGAGTGAAAAACTGTTTTTT.

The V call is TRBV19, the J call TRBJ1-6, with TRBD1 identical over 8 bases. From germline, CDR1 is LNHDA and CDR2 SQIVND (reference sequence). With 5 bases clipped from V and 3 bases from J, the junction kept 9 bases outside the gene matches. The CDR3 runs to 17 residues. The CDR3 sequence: CASSPGGTGDYNSPLHF. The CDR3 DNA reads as TGTGCCAGTAGTCCCGGAGGGACAGGCGACTATAATTCACCCCTCCACTTT.

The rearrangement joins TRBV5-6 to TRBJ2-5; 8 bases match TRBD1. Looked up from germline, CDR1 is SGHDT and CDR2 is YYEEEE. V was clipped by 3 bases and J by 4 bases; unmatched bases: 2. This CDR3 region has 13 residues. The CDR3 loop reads CASSSTGGETQYF. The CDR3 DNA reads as TGTGCCAGCAGCTCTACAGGGGGAGAGACCCAGTACTTC.

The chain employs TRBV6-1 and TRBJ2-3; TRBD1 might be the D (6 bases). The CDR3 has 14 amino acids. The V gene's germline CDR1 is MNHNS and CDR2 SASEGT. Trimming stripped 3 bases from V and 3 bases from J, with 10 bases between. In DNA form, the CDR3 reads TGTGCCAGCAGTGACGGCAGGGGTACAGATACGCAGTATTTT. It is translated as CASSDGRGTDTQYF.

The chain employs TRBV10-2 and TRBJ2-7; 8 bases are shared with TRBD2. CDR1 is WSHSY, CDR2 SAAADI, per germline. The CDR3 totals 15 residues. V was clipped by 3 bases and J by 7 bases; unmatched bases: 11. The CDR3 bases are TGCGCCAGCAGTGACCCCCCAGCGGGAGTTGGTGAGCAGTACTTC. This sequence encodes CASSDPPAGVGEQYF.

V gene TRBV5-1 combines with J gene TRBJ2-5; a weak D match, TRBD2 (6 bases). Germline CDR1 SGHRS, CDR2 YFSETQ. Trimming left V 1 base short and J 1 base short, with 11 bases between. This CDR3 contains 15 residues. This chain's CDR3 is CASSLRRGVQETQYF. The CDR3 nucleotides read TGCGCCAGCAGCTTGCGTCGCGGGGTCCAAGAGACCCAGTACTTC.